The 27 T cell receptor beta chains below all came from one sample that was sequenced in a study of shared clonotypes between healthy human individuals. Only in-frame clones appear in the TCRdb table, and some are missing; sequencing was by immunoSEQ multiplex PCR. This sample yields roughly 2.4 million clones, of which approximately 95% are seen a single time; 0.1% to 0.15% belongs to the top ten. Material: naive CD4+ T cells sorted from blood. Subset described: CD45RA+ positively selected. These TCRs come from a man younger than 30 in good health.

This chain links TRBV5-5 with TRBJ2-5; 11 bases are shared with TRBD2. The CDR3 is 16 amino acids. Germline CDR1 SGHKS, CDR2 YYEKEE (reference sequence). V shed 4 bases and J 1 base; nucleotides not matched to a gene: 6. CDR3 protein: CASSPLAGAIQETQYF. DNA for the CDR3: TGTGCCAGCAGCCCACTAGCGGGGGCGATCCAAGAGACCCAGTACTTC.

J is TRBJ2-7 and V is TRBV6-1; 9 bases fit TRBD1. Germline CDR1 MNHNS, CDR2 SASEGT. The junction had 8 bases not matched to a gene; V was cut back by 4 bases and J by 4 bases. The CDR3 is 15 residues long. The CDR3 spells CASSGPGQGLYEQYF. CDR3 nucleotides: TGTGCCAGCAGTGGCCCGGGACAGGGTTTATACGAGCAGTACTTC.

The chain is built from TRBV7-2 and TRBJ2-4; D gene uncertain. The germline V gene encodes CDR1 SGHTA and CDR2 FQGNSA. CDR3 length equals 14 residues. Trimming removed 4 bases from V and 7 bases from J, with 14 bases in between. CDR3 bases: TGTGCCAGCAGCTCCGCAGGACCTGGGAACATTCAGTACTTC. It encodes CASSSAGPGNIQYF.

The V and J genes are TRBV7-9 and TRBJ1-4; TRBD1 matches 9 bases. Trimming removed 3 bases from V and 7 bases from J; junction bases left unmatched: 9. The V gene's germline CDR1 is SEHNR and CDR2 FQNEAQ (reference sequence). The CDR3 is made up of 16 amino acids. The CDR3 here is CASSFWAGTGSEKLFF. The CDR3 DNA reads TGTGCCAGCAGCTTCTGGGCCGGGACAGGGAGTGAAAAACTGTTTTTT.

This chain links TRBV29-1 with TRBJ2-5; D is undetermined. The germline gives CDR1 SQVTM, CDR2 ANQGSEA. CDR3 size: 13 residues. The V end was cut by 3 bases, the J end by 2 bases, with 10 bases between. DNA of the CDR3: TGCAGCGTTGATACCTCATCTCAAGAGACCCAGTACTTC. This codes for CSVDTSSQETQYF.

The chain links TRBV7-9 to TRBJ2-5; 12 bases are shared with TRBD2. Germline CDR1 and CDR2: SEHNR and FQNEAQ (reference sequence). V lost 4 bases and J lost 2; bases outside the gene matches: 8. CDR3 length: 17 amino acids. The DNA for the CDR3 is TGTGCCAGCAGCTATCTAGCGGGAGGGCGGGGACAAGAGACCCAGTACTTC. Translation: CASSYLAGGRGQETQYF.

This clone appeared a single time. The chain recombines TRBV5-4 with TRBJ2-7; TRBD2 matches at 7 bases. V shed 1 base and J 3 bases; nucleotides not matched to a gene: 7. The CDR3 loop spans 15 amino acids. Germline lookup yields CDR1 SGHNT and CDR2 YYREEE (reference sequence). CDR3: CASSLSGTNFYEQYF. In DNA form, the CDR3 reads TGTGCCAGCAGCTTGAGCGGGACGAATTTCTACGAGCAGTACTTC.

The chain uses TRBV6-6 and TRBJ1-2, with TRBD1 identical over 9 bases. Trimming at V came to 0 bases and at J to 8 bases, leaving 7 bases not matched to a gene. Germline V lookup: CDR1 MNHNY, CDR2 SVGAGI (reference sequence). The CDR3 contains 15 residues. The CDR3 coding sequence is TGTGCCAGCAGTTACTCGGGACAGGGTGTTGGCGGCTACACCTTC. Translation gives CASSYSGQGVGGYTF.

The rearrangement joins TRBV5-1 to TRBJ2-2, with D possibly being TRBD1 or TRBD2 (6 bases each). The CDR3 consists of 15 residues. Looked up from germline, CDR1 is SGHRS and CDR2 is YFSETQ. V was shortened by 6 bases and J by 4 bases, with 16 bases between the two germline ends. The CDR3 sequence: CASTQYREVTGELFF. The CDR3 region has the DNA TGCGCCAGCACCCAATACAGGGAGGTCACCGGGGAGCTGTTTTTT.

The chain recombines TRBV28 with TRBJ1-2; TRBD1 might be the D (5 bases). Germline V gives CDR1 MDHEN, CDR2 SYDVKM. The CDR3 is made up of 14 amino acids. Trimming took off 3 bases at V and 7 bases at J, with 15 bases between the two ends. This CDR3 is CASSFPGRMGGYTF. The DNA of the CDR3 is TGTGCCAGCAGTTTCCCAGGGAGGATGGGTGGCTACACCTTC.

The rearrangement joins TRBV7-2 to TRBJ2-2; TRBD2 matches 9 bases. V shed 5 bases and J 7 bases; nucleotides not matched to a gene: 5. CDR1 SGHTA and CDR2 FQGNSA come from the germline V gene. This CDR3 spans 14 amino acids. The CDR3 is CASSISGSVGELFF. In nucleotides, the CDR3 is TGTGCCAGCAGCATTAGCGGGAGCGTCGGGGAGCTGTTTTTT.

The chain recombines TRBV6-6 with TRBJ1-2, with 8 nucleotides matching TRBD1. The length of the CDR3 is 15 residues. With 1 base clipped from V and 6 bases from J, the junction kept 7 bases outside the gene matches. CDR1 is MNHNY and CDR2 is SVGAGI in the germline V gene (reference sequence). The CDR3 bases are TGTGCCAGCAGTTACTACGGAGGACAGGGTAATGGCTACACCTTC. Protein sequence: CASSYYGGQGNGYTF.

The rearrangement joins TRBV6-5 to TRBJ1-3; 9 bases match TRBD1. V trimming: 3 bases; J trimming: 3 bases; junction bases outside the gene matches: 6. Germline V gene data show CDR1 as MNHEY and CDR2 as SVGAGI. The CDR3 is made up of 16 amino acids. The CDR3 reads CASSYGTGIGGNTIYF. For the CDR3, the DNA is TGTGCCAGCAGTTATGGGACAGGGATTGGTGGAAACACCATATATTTT.

This chain connects TRBV9 to TRBJ2-2, with 11 bases that match TRBD2. The CDR3 has 16 residues. Germline CDR1 is SGDLS and CDR2 is YYNGEE. J lost 10 bases, V lost 0 bases, and 8 bases had no gene match. The CDR3 loop reads CASSVGGLAVEPELFF. The DNA of the CDR3 is TGTGCCAGCAGCGTAGGGGGACTAGCGGTGGAACCGGAGCTGTTTTTT.

This clone was counted a single time. The V gene is TRBV6-4, the J gene TRBJ2-7; weak D call: TRBD2 (6 bases). With 6 bases removed from V and 3 bases from J, the gap between germline ends came to 15 bases. The germline V gene encodes CDR1 MRHNA and CDR2 SNTAGT. This CDR3 is 14 amino acids long. CDR3 protein: CASRTTVDYYEQYF. CDR3 nucleotides: TGTGCCAGCAGGACGACAGTGGACTACTACGAGCAGTACTTC.

The chain carries TRBV7-2 and TRBJ2-1; D may be TRBD1 or TRBD2 (6 bases each). The V gene's germline CDR1 is SGHTA and CDR2 FQGNSA. The V end was cut by 1 base, the J end by 2 bases, with 12 bases between. The CDR3 extends over 16 amino acids. CDR3: CASSLVGGLTYNEQFF. In DNA form, the CDR3 reads TGTGCCAGCAGCTTAGTAGGGGGGCTAACCTACAATGAGCAGTTCTTC.

The chain carries TRBV4-3 and TRBJ1-1, with 9 nucleotides matching TRBD1. Per germline, CDR1 LGHNA and CDR2 YSLEER. The V segment lost 3 bases and the J segment 1 base; nucleotides outside the gene matches: 6. The CDR3 is 16 residues long. Written as DNA, the CDR3 is TGCGCCAGCAGCCAGGGACAGGGAGGAGGGAACACTGAAGCTTTCTTT. This codes for CASSQGQGGGNTEAFF.

V gene TRBV6-5 combines with J gene TRBJ1-6; 7 positions match TRBD1. V shed 6 bases, J shed 7 bases, and the junction held 9 bases outside the gene matches. CDR3 length: 15 amino acids. Germline lookup yields CDR1 MNHEY and CDR2 SVGAGI. The CDR3 nucleotides read TGTGCCAGCAGGGGAACCGGGACAGTCAATTCACCCCTCCACTTT. This gives the protein CASRGTGTVNSPLHF.

V is TRBV6-5 and J is TRBJ1-1; 7 bases line up with TRBD1. Germline CDR1 reads MNHEY; CDR2 reads SVGAGI. The CDR3 length is 14 residues. The V and J ends lost 2 bases and 6 bases, in that order; junction bases with no gene match: 6. For the CDR3, the DNA is TGTGCCAGCAGTTACCGACAGGGACGGGCTGAAGCTTTCTTT. Protein: CASSYRQGRAEAFF.

The chain is built from TRBV19 and TRBJ1-2; TRBD1 matches at 9 bases. The CDR3 extends over 17 amino acids. Per the germline V gene, CDR1 is LNHDA and CDR2 is SQIVND (reference sequence). With V trimmed by 3 bases and J by 2 bases, 10 bases remained unmatched. CDR3 region: CASSIQQTGGENYGYTF. CDR3 bases: TGTGCCAGTAGTATCCAACAGACAGGGGGTGAGAACTATGGCTACACCTTC.

With regard to this clone: The same CDR3 arises from other DNA sequences in this sample as well. The chain joins TRBV6-5 to TRBJ1-1; D gene uncertain. V gave up 8 bases and J gave up 5 bases, with 9 bases separating them. The V gene's germline CDR1 is MNHEY and CDR2 SVGAGI. The CDR3 consists of 11 residues. CDR3 DNA sequence: TGTGCCAGCGGGCCGGGGACTGAAGCTTTCTTT. Translated: CASGPGTEAFF.

Notes on this clone: Additional DNA sequences in this sample encode the identical CDR3. J is TRBJ1-5 and V is TRBV5-1; no clear D gene. CDR1 is SGHRS and CDR2 is YFSETQ in the germline V gene. V lost 0 bases to trimming and J lost 1 base, with 8 bases between them. This CDR3 comprises 15 residues. This chain's CDR3 is CASSLAGQSNQPQHF. CDR3 sequence (DNA): TGCGCCAGCAGCTTGGCCGGTCAGAGCAATCAGCCCCAGCATTTT.

The chain is built from TRBV4-1 and TRBJ2-7; the match to TRBD1 covers 7 bases. Germline assignment: CDR1 MGHRA and CDR2 YSYEKL. The CDR3 runs 18 residues. The V and J ends lost 0 bases and 0 bases, in that order; junction bases with no gene match: 11. CDR3 DNA sequence: TGCGCCAGCAGCCAAGATCCCTCGGTGACAGGGACCTCCTACGAGCAGTACTTC. It yields the protein CASSQDPSVTGTSYEQYF.

The V and J genes are TRBV5-4 and TRBJ1-1; TRBD1 agrees at 7 bases. The CDR3 loop spans 14 amino acids. CDR1 and CDR2 (germline): SGHNT, YYREEE (reference sequence). V shed 4 bases and J 0 bases; nucleotides not matched to a gene: 3. The CDR3 sequence is CASSQGQMNTEAFF. The CDR3 DNA reads as TGTGCCAGCAGCCAGGGACAGATGAACACTGAAGCTTTCTTT.

The chain is built from TRBV18 and TRBJ1-5; no clear D. Deletions cut 1 base from V and 5 bases from J, with 9 bases between. The CDR3 contains 14 residues. CDR1 is KGHSH and CDR2 is LQKENI in the germline V gene. CDR3 DNA sequence: TGTGCCAGCTCACCACAACCAGCCGATCAGCCCCAGCATTTT. This gives the protein CASSPQPADQPQHF.

This clone has just one count. J is TRBJ1-2 and V is TRBV6-1; D is unresolved. Germline CDR1 reads MNHNS; CDR2 reads SASEGT. The CDR3 is 14 residues long. With 1 base removed from V and 4 bases from J, the gap between germline ends came to 10 bases. The CDR3 DNA reads TGTGCCAGCAGTGAAGGGACTTCCCGCTATGGCTACACCTTC. This gives the protein CASSEGTSRYGYTF.

Of note for this clone: This same CDR3 is encoded by further DNA sequences in the sample. The chain is built from TRBV5-1 and TRBJ1-1; no clear D. The CDR3 sequence is 12 residues long. The germline V gene encodes CDR1 SGHRS and CDR2 YFSETQ. V lost 3 bases and J lost 5, with 8 bases in between. The CDR3 nucleotides read TGCGCCAGCAGCTGGGGAGGGACTGAAGCTTTCTTT. Its translation is CASSWGGTEAFF.